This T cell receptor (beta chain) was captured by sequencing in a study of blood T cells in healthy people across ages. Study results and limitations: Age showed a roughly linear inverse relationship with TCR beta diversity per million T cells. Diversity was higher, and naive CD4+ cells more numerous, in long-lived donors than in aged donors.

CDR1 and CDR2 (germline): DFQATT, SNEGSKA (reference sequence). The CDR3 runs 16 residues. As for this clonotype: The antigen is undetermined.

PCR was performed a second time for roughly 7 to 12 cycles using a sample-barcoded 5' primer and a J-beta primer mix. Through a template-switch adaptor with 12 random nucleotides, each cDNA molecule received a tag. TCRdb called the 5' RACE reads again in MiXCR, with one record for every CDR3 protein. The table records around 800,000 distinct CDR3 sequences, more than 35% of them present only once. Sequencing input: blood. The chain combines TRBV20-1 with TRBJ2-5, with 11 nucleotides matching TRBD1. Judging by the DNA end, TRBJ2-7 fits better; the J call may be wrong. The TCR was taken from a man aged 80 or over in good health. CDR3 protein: CSVFTARTGGTYEQYF. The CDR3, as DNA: TGCAGTGTATTTACCGCCAGGACAGGGGGCACCTACGAGCAGTACTTC.